The clone carrying this T cell receptor beta chain has only one observation. Its antigen is undetermined. This specimen comes from a study of T-cell reconstitution after alpha-beta-depleted transplantation in children. Regarding the study as a whole: Several hundred graft clones that had expanded were reportedly the source of alpha-beta T cells about two months after transplant. The origin of high day-60 TCRbeta diversity in some patients lay in surviving recipient T cells and thymic progenitors. A year had passed since transplant, and T-cell counts and diversity by then came mostly from newly produced T cells.

For TCRbeta, the library was prepared with unique molecular identifiers. MiXCR, applied by TCRdb to the PCR reads, yields one record per CDR3 protein. Among hundreds of thousands of distinct CDR3 sequences listed, about an eighth were seen once. Sample: PBMCs, taken before TCRalphabeta/CD19-depleted stem cell transplant. This TCR derives from a girl under 10 years old with congenital amegakaryocytic thrombocytopenia, due to receive a stem cell transplant.

The CDR3 reads CASSDVGQGNEKLFF. The CDR3 DNA is TGTGCCAGCAGTGACGTGGGACAGGGAAATGAAAAACTGTTTTTT. The chain has TRBV12-3 or TRBV12-4 and TRBJ1-4, with 9 positions matching TRBD1. V shed 5 bases and J 5 bases; nucleotides not matched to a gene: 6. The CDR3 extends over 15 amino acids.